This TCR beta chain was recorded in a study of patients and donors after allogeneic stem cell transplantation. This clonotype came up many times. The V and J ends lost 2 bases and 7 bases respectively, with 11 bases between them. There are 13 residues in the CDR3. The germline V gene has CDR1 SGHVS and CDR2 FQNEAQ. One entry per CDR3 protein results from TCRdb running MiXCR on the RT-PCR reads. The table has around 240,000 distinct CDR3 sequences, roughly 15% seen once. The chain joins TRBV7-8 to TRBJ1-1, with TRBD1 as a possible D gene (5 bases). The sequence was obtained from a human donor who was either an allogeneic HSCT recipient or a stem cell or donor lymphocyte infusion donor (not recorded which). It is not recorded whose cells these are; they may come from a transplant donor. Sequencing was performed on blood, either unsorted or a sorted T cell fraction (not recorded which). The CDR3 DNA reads TGTGCCAGCAGCTTATCGCGGGACGTTGAAGCTTTCTTT. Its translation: CASSLSRDVEAFF.